These 5 T cell receptor beta chains were all obtained from the same sample, sequenced in a study of blood T cell repertoires in COVID-19. Profiling relied on immunoSEQ multiplex PCR, and the TCRdb table lists in-frame clones only, not all of them. This table has approximately 200,000 clones, about 88% appearing once. Sequenced: peripheral blood. Receptors were obtained from a man aged 40-49 years with acute or convalescent COVID-19.

The chain is built from TRBV5-1 and TRBJ1-4, with TRBD1 as a possible D gene (5 bases). Trimming removed 6 bases at V and 8 bases at J, with 17 bases between. Germline loops: CDR1 SGHRS, CDR2 YFSETQ. The CDR3 is made up of 14 amino acids. CDR3 nucleotides: TGCGCCAGCAAACGACAGCGCGCAGGAGAAAAACTGTTTTTT. Its translation is CASKRQRAGEKLFF.

The V and J genes are TRBV19 and TRBJ2-1; possible D gene TRBD2, 5 bases. Germline loops: CDR1 LNHDA, CDR2 SQIVND (reference sequence). This CDR3 comprises 16 residues. V gave up 7 bases and J gave up 0 bases, with 16 bases separating them. CDR3 region: CASTSGSGVSYNEQFF. The CDR3 coding sequence is TGTGCCAGTACCTCTGGGAGTGGGGTCTCCTACAATGAGCAGTTCTTC.

V is TRBV11-2 and J is TRBJ2-1, with 9 bases lining up with TRBD2. Germline V gene data show CDR1 as SGHAT and CDR2 as FQNNGV. The CDR3 runs to 16 residues. V was clipped by 4 bases and J by 2 bases; unmatched bases: 6. CDR3 sequence: CASSSVGGGAYNEQFF. The DNA for the CDR3 is TGTGCCAGCAGCTCCGTCGGCGGGGGGGCCTACAATGAGCAGTTCTTC.

V usage is TRBV3-1 (or the pseudogene TRBV3-2) and J usage is TRBJ2-7; a weak D match, TRBD2 (7 bases). Germline loops: CDR1 LGHDT, CDR2 YNNKEL (reference sequence). The CDR3 contains 16 residues. Trimming cost V 6 bases and J 0 bases, with 18 bases left between them. The DNA for the CDR3 is TGTGCCAGCAGTCCCCTAGGGGGGGCCCTCTCCTACGAGCAGTACTTC. It yields the protein CASSPLGGALSYEQYF.

This clone was seen just once. CDR3 coding DNA: TGTGCCAGCAGCCTTACTGGACTAGCGGGGGGGCAGAACATTCAGTACTTC. Its protein is CASSLTGLAGGQNIQYF. The V and J genes are TRBV27 and TRBJ2-4; TRBD2 aligns across 15 bases. The trim removed 6 bases at V and 7 bases at J, leaving 10 bases unmatched. Germline V gives CDR1 MNHEY, CDR2 SMNVEV (reference sequence). The CDR3 covers 17 residues.